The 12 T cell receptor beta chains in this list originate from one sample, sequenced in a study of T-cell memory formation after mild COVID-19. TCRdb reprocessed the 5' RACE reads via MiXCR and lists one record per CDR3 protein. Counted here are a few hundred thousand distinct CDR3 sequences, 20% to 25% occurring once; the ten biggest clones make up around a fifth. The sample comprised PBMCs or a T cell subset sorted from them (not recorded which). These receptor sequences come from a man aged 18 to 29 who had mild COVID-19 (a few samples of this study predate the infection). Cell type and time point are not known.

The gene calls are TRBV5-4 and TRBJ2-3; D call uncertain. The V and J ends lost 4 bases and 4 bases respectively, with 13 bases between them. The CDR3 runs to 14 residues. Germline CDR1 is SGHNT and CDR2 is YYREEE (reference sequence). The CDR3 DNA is TGTGCCAGCAGCCCTAATCTTAACTCAGATACGCAGTATTTT. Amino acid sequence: CASSPNLNSDTQYF.

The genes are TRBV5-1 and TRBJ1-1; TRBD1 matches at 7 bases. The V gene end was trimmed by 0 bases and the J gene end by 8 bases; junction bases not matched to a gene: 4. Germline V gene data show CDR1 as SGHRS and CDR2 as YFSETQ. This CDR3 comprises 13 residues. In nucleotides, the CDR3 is TGCGCCAGCAGCTTGGGAGGGGGCGCGGAAGCTTTCTTT. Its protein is CASSLGGGAEAFF.

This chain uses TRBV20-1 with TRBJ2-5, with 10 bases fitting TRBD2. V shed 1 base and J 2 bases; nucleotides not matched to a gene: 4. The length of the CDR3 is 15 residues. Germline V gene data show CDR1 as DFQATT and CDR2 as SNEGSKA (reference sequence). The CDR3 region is CSARVPAGGQETQYF. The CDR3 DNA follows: TGCAGTGCTAGAGTCCCAGCGGGGGGGCAAGAGACCCAGTACTTC.

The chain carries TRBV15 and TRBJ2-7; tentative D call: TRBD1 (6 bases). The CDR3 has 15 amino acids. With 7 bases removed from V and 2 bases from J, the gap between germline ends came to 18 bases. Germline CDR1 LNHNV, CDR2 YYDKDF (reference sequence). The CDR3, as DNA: TGTGCCACCATGCGGACAGCGGCAGGGGCCTACGAGCAGTACTTC. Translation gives CATMRTAAGAYEQYF.

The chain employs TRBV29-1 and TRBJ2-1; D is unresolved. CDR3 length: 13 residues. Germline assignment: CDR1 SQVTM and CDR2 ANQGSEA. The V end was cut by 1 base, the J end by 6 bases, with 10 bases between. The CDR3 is CSVEVGAPNEQFF. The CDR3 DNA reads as TGCAGCGTTGAAGTAGGAGCCCCCAATGAGCAGTTCTTC.

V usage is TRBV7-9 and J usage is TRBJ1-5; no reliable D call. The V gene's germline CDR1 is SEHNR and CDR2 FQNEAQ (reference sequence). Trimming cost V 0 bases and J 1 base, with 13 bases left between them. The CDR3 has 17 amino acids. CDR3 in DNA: TGTGCCAGCAGCTTAGCGGATATCGGGAGAAGCAATCAGCCCCAGCATTTT. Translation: CASSLADIGRSNQPQHF.

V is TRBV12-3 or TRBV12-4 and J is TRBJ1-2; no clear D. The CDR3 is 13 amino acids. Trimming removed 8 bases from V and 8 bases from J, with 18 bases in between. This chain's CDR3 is CASQLGSAGGYTF. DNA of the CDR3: TGTGCCAGCCAGCTAGGCAGCGCGGGGGGCTACACCTTC.

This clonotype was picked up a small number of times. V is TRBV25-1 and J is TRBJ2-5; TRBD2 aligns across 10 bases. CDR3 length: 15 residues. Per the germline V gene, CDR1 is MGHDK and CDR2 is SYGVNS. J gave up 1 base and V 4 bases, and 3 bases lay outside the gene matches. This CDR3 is CASSGPSGGQETQYF. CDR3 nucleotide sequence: TGTGCCAGCAGTGGGCCTAGCGGGGGCCAAGAGACCCAGTACTTC.

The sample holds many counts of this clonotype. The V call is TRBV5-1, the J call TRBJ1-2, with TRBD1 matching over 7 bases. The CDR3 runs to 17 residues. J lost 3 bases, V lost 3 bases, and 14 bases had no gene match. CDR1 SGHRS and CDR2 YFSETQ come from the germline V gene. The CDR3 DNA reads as TGCGCCAGCAGCTATTTCCCCCCGGGACAGAGCGACTATGGCTACACCTTC. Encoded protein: CASSYFPPGQSDYGYTF.

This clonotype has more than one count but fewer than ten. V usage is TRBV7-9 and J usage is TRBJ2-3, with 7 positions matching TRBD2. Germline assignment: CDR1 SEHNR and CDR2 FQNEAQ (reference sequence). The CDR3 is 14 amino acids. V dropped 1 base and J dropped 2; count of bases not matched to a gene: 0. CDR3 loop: CASSLGDYTDTQYF. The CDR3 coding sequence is TGTGCCAGCAGCTTAGGGGACTACACAGATACGCAGTATTTT.

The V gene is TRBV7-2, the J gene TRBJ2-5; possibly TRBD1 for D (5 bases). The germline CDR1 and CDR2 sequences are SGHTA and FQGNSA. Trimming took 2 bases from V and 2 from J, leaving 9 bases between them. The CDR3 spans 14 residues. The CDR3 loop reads CASSLSGLQETQYF. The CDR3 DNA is TGTGCCAGCAGCTTATCAGGGTTACAAGAGACCCAGTACTTC.

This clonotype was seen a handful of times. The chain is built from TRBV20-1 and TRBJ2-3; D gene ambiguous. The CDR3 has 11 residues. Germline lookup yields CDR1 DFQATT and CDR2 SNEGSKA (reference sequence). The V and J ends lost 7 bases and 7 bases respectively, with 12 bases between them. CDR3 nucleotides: TGCAGTGGGTCTCGAACCCATACGCAGTATTTT. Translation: CSGSRTHTQYF.